The 5 T cell receptor beta chains reported below all come from one sample, sequenced in a study of patients and donors after allogeneic stem cell transplantation. TCRdb re-derived calls from the RT-PCR reads in MiXCR, one entry per CDR3 protein. The table has approximately 160,000 distinct CDR3 sequences, about 24% seen once; the top ten hold roughly 26%. Sequenced sample: blood, either unsorted or a sorted T cell fraction (not recorded which). These receptors were collected from a human donor who was either an allogeneic HSCT recipient or a stem cell or donor lymphocyte infusion donor (not recorded which). It is not recorded whose cells these are; they may come from a transplant donor.

In this sample, this clonotype turned up a few times. The genes are TRBV7-9 and TRBJ1-5; the D is unclear. Germline V gives CDR1 SEHNR, CDR2 FQNEAQ (reference sequence). The CDR3 runs to 17 residues. V lost 1 base and J 3 bases, leaving 16 bases between the germline ends. CDR3: CASSLVLPGRVNQPQHF. CDR3 coding DNA: TGTGCCAGCAGCTTAGTTCTTCCAGGACGGGTCAATCAGCCCCAGCATTTT.

The gene calls are TRBV7-2 and TRBJ1-5; D possibly corresponds to TRBD1 (6 bases). V was pared by 1 base and J by 5 bases, with 15 bases between. The CDR3 runs 16 residues. Germline CDR1 reads SGHTA; CDR2 reads FQGNSA. The chain's CDR3 is CASSLGRAGAHQPQHF. The CDR3 region has the DNA TGTGCCAGCAGCTTAGGTAGAGCGGGGGCACATCAGCCCCAGCATTTT.

DNA for the CDR3: TGTGCCATCAGTGACCGCGGGAGGACAGATACGCAGTATTTT. Protein: CAISDRGRTDTQYF. The chain employs TRBV10-3 and TRBJ2-3; 8 nucleotides match TRBD2. Trimming took 3 bases from V and 3 from J; bases not matched to a gene: 2. Germline loops: CDR1 ENHRY, CDR2 SYGVKD. This CDR3 region has 14 residues.

The DNA of the CDR3 is TGTGCCAGCAGTTTACGGGCGGGACAGGGGCCACCGGGGGCCGTGAACACTGAAGCTTTCTTT. Protein sequence: CASSLRAGQGPPGAVNTEAFF. The chain uses TRBV12-3 or TRBV12-4 and TRBJ1-1; 10 nucleotides line up with TRBD1. CDR3 size: 21 residues. Trimming at V came to 2 bases and at J to 0 bases, leaving 18 bases not matched to a gene.

J is TRBJ2-1 and V is TRBV20-1; 7 nucleotides align to TRBD2. CDR1 and CDR2 (germline): DFQATT, SNEGSKA (reference sequence). CDR3 size: 12 residues. Germline trimming cut 7 bases from V and 7 bases from J; bases unmatched to any gene: 7. Here the CDR3 reads CSVVSGSNEQFF. The DNA of the CDR3 is TGCAGTGTTGTTAGCGGGTCTAATGAGCAGTTCTTC.